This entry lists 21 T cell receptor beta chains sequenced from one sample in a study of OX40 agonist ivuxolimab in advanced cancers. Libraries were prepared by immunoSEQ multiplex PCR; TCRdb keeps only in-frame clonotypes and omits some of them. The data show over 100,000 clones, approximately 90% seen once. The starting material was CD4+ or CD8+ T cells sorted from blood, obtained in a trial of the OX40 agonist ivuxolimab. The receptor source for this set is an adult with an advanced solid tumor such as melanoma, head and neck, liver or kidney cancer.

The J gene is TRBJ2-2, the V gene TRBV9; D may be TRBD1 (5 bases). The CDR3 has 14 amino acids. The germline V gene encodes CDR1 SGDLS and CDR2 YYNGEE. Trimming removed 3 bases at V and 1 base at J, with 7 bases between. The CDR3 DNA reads TGTGCCAGCAGCGCAGACAGGAACACCGGGGAGCTGTTTTTT. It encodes CASSADRNTGELFF. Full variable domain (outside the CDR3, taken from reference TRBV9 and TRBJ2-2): DSGVTQTPKHLITATGQRVTLRCSPRSGDLSVYWYQQSLDQGLQFLIQYYNGEERAKGNILERFSAQQFPDLHSELNLSSLELGDSALYFCASSADRNTGELFFGEGSRLTVL.

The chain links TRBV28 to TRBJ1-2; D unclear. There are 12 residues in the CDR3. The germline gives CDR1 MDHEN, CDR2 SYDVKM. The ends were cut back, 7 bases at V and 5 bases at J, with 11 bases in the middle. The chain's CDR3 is CASNPGRYGYTF. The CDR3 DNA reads TGTGCCAGCAATCCGGGGAGATATGGCTACACCTTC.

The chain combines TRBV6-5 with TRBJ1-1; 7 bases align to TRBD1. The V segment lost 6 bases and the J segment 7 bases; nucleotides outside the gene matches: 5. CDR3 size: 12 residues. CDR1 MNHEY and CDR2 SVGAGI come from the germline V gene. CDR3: CASSPRQGEAFF. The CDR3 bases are TGTGCCAGCAGCCCTAGACAGGGTGAAGCTTTCTTT.

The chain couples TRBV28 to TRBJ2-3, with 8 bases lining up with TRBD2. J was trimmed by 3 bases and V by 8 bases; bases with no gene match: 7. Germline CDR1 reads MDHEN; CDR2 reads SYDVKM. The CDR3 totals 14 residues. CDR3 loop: CASQSGSRTDTQYF. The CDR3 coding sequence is TGTGCCAGCCAAAGCGGGAGTCGAACAGATACGCAGTATTTT.

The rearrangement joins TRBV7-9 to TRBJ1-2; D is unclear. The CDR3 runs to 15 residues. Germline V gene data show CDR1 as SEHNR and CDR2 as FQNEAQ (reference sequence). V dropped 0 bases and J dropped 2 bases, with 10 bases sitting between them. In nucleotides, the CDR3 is TGTGCCAGCAGCTTAGCGGCCGGATCAAACTATGGCTACACCTTC. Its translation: CASSLAAGSNYGYTF.

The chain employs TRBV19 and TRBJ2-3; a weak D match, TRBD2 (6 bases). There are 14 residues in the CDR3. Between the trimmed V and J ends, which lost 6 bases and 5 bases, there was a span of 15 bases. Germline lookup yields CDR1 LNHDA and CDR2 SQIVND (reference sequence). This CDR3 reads CASSPLAVRDTQYF. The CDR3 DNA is TGTGCCAGTAGCCCACTAGCCGTTAGAGATACGCAGTATTTT.

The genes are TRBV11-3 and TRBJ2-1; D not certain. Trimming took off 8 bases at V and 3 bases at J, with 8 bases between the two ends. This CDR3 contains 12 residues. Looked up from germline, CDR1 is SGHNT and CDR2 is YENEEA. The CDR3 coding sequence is TGTGCCAGCGGACGGAGCTACAATGAGCAGTTCTTC. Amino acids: CASGRSYNEQFF.

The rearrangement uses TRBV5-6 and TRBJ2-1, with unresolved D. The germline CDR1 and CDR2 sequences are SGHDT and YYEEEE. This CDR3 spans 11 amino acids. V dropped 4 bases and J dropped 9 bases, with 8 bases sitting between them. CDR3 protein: CASSHELEQFF. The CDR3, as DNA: TGTGCCAGCAGCCACGAGCTTGAGCAGTTCTTC.

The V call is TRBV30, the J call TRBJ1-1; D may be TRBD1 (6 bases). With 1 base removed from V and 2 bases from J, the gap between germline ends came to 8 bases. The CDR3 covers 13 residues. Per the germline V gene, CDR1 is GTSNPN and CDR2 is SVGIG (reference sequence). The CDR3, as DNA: TGTGCCTGGAGTGCGGGGGCCAACACTGAAGCTTTCTTT. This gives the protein CAWSAGANTEAFF.

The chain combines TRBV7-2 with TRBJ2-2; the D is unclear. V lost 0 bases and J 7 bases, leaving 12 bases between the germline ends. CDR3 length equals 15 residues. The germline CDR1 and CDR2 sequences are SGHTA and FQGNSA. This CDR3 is CASSLAIGSVGELFF. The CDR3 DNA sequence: TGTGCCAGCAGCTTAGCAATAGGGTCGGTCGGGGAGCTGTTTTTT.

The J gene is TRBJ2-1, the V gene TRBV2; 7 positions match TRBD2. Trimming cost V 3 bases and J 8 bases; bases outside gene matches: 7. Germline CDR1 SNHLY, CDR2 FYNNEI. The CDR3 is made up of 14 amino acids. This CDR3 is CASSDPREYHEQFF. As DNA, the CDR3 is TGTGCCAGCAGTGACCCGCGGGAGTACCATGAGCAGTTCTTC.

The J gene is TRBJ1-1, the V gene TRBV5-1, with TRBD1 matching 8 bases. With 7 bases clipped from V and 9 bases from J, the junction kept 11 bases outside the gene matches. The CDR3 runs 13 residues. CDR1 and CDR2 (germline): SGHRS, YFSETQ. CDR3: CASGDGQGGKAFF. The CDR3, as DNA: TGCGCCAGCGGAGACGGACAGGGTGGCAAAGCTTTCTTT. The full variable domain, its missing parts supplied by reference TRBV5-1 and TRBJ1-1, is KAGVTQTPRYLIKTRGQQVTLSCSPISGHRSVSWYQQTPGQGLQFLFEYFSETQRNKGNFPGRFSGRQFSNSRSEMNVSTLELGDSALYLCASGDGQGGKAFFGQGTRLTVV.

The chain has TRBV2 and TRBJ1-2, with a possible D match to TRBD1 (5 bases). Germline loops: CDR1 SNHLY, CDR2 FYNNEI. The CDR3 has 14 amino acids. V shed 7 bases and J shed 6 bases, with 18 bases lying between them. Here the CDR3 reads CASTPGWGFDGYTF. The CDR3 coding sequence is TGTGCCAGCACCCCTGGATGGGGGTTCGATGGCTACACCTTC. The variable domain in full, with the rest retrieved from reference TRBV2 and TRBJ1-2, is EPEVTQTPSHQVTQMGQEVILRCVPISNHLYFYWYRQILGQKVEFLVSFYNNEISEKSEIFDDQFSVERPDGSNFTLKIRSTKLEDSAMYFCASTPGWGFDGYTFGSGTRLTVV.

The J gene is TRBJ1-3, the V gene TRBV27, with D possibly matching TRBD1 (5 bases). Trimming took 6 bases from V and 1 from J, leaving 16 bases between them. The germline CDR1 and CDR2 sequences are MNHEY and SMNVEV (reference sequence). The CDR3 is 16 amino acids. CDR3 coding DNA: TGTGCCAGCAGACCCGTGGACACCCAATCTGGAAACACCATATATTTT. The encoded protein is CASRPVDTQSGNTIYF.

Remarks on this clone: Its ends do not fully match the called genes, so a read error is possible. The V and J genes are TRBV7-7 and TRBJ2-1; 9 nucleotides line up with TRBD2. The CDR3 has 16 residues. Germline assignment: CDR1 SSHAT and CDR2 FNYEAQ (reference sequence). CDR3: CASSLNLLAGDYEQFF. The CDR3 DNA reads TGTGCTAGCAGCTTAAATTTATTAGCGGGAGACTATGAGCAGTTCTTC.

The CDR3 loop is CASITAPGTYGYTF. In DNA, the CDR3 is TGTGCCAGCATCACGGCCCCGGGGACCTATGGCTACACCTTC. The chain has TRBV28 and TRBJ1-2, with a weak D call TRBD1 (5 bases). CDR1 and CDR2 (germline): MDHEN, SYDVKM. This CDR3 is 14 amino acids long. V was shortened by 7 bases and J by 4 bases, with 16 bases between the two germline ends.

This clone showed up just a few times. The CDR3 sequence: CASSRGRQGGQPQHF. Here the CDR3 DNA reads TGTGCCAGCAGCCGAGGGAGACAGGGAGGTCAGCCCCAGCATTTT. This chain joins TRBV28 and TRBJ1-5; 7 bases line up with TRBD1. Germline V gene data show CDR1 as MDHEN and CDR2 as SYDVKM. The CDR3 sequence is 15 residues long. The V gene end was trimmed by 6 bases and the J gene end by 6 bases; junction bases not matched to a gene: 11.

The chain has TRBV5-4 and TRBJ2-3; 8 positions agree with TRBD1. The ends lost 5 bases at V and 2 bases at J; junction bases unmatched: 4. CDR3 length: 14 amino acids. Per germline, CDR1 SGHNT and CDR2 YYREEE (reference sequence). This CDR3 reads CASSTRGLTDTQYF. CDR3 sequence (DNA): TGTGCCAGCAGTACCAGGGGGCTCACAGATACGCAGTATTTT.

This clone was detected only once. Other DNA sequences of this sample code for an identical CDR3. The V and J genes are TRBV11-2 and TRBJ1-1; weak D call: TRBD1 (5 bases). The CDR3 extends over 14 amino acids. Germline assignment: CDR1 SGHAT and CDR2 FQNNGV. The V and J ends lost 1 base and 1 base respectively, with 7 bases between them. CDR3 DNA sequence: TGTGCCAGCAGCTTAGTGGGGGGGAACACTGAAGCTTTCTTT. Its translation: CASSLVGGNTEAFF.

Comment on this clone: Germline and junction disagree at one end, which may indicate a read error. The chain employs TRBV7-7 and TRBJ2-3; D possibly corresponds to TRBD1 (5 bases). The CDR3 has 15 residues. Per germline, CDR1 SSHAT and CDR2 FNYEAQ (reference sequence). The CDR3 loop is CASSFGGRATDTQYF. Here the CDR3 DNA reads TGTGCTAGCAGCTTTGGCGGCAGGGCCACAGATACGCAGTATTTT.

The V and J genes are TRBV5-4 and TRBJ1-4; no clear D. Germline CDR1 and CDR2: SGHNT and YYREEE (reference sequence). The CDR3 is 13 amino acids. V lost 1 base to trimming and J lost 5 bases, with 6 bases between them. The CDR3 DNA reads TGTGCCAGCAGCTTGCCCGGGAATGAAAAACTGTTTTTT. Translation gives CASSLPGNEKLFF.